This TCR beta chain was observed in a study of shared clonotypes between healthy human individuals (dated by TCRdb to about 2020). With respect to the entire study: The cohort included three men and two women between 18 and 49 years of age. Per donor, three plates each were used for CD4 naive and CD4 memory, two for CD8 naive, and one for CD8 memory. To estimate repertoire size and how much clonotype sharing occurs between individuals, the study deeply sequenced the blood TCR repertoires of several healthy adults. Different laboratories and diverse techniques were used to prepare libraries and sequence TCR repertoires, to increase sequencing depth and limit assay-specific biases. Between about 0.8 and 8.9 billion PBMCs per donor were obtained by leukapheresis. Results and caveats for the whole study, not just this receptor: Sampling was restricted to blood, and TCR repertoires in tissue are likely to differ from TCR repertoires in blood. Even with the large sequencing depth, rarefaction of the sorted-subset datasets indicated that sequencing was incomplete. When several donors were compared, the shared fraction of clonotypes was about 5.4% for naive CD4, roughly 3.3% for naive CD8, 2.3% for memory CD4, and less than 0.5% for memory CD8. Clonotypes shared by all four sorted-subset donors showed higher generation probabilities than non-shared clonotypes. Based on pairwise subsampling, the degree of clonotype sharing among donors was expected to be affected by sequencing depth. The small number of donors limited the genetic and exposure-history diversity represented. Naive subsets generally had larger estimated clonotype richness than memory subsets did.

The CDR3 holds 14 amino acids from the cysteine to the phenylalanine. Of all the DNA, just the CDR3 is kept, 42 bases in frame from base 1. For CDR1 and CDR2, the germline V gene lists SGHVS and FNYEAQ. V gives up 4 bases and J gives up 6 bases, and the segment between their germline ends measures 12 bases. In its sample, this clone was seen once. Its antigen target is currently unknown. The sample holds no much larger clone one base away, and base qualities are not on file. TCR CDR3 regions were amplified from genomic DNA by multiplex PCR using the deep immunoSEQ assay. Extracted genomic DNA from each cell subset was spread evenly across all wells of several immunoSEQ 96-well plates, with each plate serving as a replicate. For sorted subsets, 150 to 250 ng genomic DNA, equal to 25,000 to 35,000 T cell genomes, was loaded into each replicate PCR. The purified libraries were quantified using a Qubit 3.0 fluorometer, sized with a Bioanalyzer 2100, and then quantified again using the KAPA Library Quantification kit. Every immunoSEQ 96-well plate was sequenced on a separate single-read 150-cycle Illumina NextSeq 550 flow cell. The authors' pipeline ran thus. Because only junctional sequences without quality scores were contained in the immunoSEQ output, filtering matching that applied to full-length reads could not be performed. Sequences were annotated with PyIR, a Python wrapper for IgBLAST v1.9, using IMGT germline references to assign V/J genes and CDR3. Reads were filtered out if the reads had weak V/J assignments (E-value above 1e-6), no CDR3, stop codons, out-of-frame junctions, or ambiguous translated residues. V3J clonotypes were defined by identical inferred V gene, J gene, and CDR3 amino acid sequence. Percentage overlap between repertoires was computed as shared unique clonotypes divided by the size of the smaller repertoire. Richness of each repertoire was evaluated using RTK rarefaction, the Chao1 estimator, and Recon v2.1 estimates of unobserved clonotypes. For all TCRbeta clonotypes obtained by the gDNA method from a few donors, generation probabilities were computed with OLGA. The table comes from immuneACCESS by way of TCRdb, which keeps in-frame sequences with V and J called. Part of the clones is missing from these tables; in studies checked, under half for an unresolved V gene and the rest for unknown reasons. V, J and clone size derive from that table, while D and trimming were established from the DNA sequence. Recorded for this sample are 2 million to 2.5 million clones; over 85% of them occurred a single time. The ten largest make up under 0.45% of the sample.

Healthy HIV-negative adults with no recently reported acute infections or vaccinations were included as donors. All donors were Caucasian adults living in Nashville, Tennessee, USA. CD4+ T cells were enriched by magnetic negative selection, after which naive cells were positively selected on CD45RA and the negative fraction was taken as the memory subset. After blood collection by leukapheresis, PBMCs were isolated using Ficoll-Histopaque density gradient centrifugation and then cryopreserved in the vapor phase of liquid nitrogen. Analytical flow cytometry was used to check the purity and quantity of every magnetically sorted T cell population. Genomic DNA was isolated from every sorted fraction and measured by UV absorbance on a Nanodrop 2000c.

The rearrangement combines TRBV7-6 with TRBJ2-2; no D gene call is confident. This receptor was taken from a man aged 18 to 30 in good health. Some clones in this sample may be carry-over from other donors' samples. Source material: naive CD4+ T cells from PBMCs. In the paper's terms, the cell subset or site label means: CD45RA+ positively selected. The nucleotide sequence reads as follows: TGTGCCAGCAGCTCAAGTGGGCCTCCCGGGGAGCTGTTTTTT. Its protein reads: CASSSSGPPGELFF.